This is a list of T cell receptor beta chains from one sample in a study of blood T cell repertoires in COVID-19. Data came from immunoSEQ multiplex PCR; TCRdb stores just in-frame clones and leaves some out. Among about 33,000 clones listed, around 90% were seen once. Sequencing was done on a sample of peripheral blood. These receptors all stem from a man between 60 and 75 years old with acute or convalescent COVID-19. Both conserved end residues are part of each CDR3. A D gene is named only where the DNA matches it firmly. Expanded clones get a size class; other rows say once, few or many, or leave the size out.

J,D,size,V,CDR3,DNA
TRBJ1-2,TRBD1,.,TRBV15,CATSTFSTGGFYGYTF,TGTGCCACCAGCACCTTCTCCACAGGGGGTTTCTATGGCTACACCTTC
TRBJ2-1,TRBD2,once,TRBV5-1,CASRPPGGTSGANEQFF,TGCGCCAGCAGACCCCCGGGCGGAACTAGCGGGGCCAATGAGCAGTTCTTC
TRBJ1-4,TRBD1,.,TRBV27,CASSHRQGSSNEKLFF,TGTGCCAGCAGTCACCGACAGGGTTCATCTAATGAAAAACTGTTTTTT
TRBJ1-2,TRBD1,once,TRBV5-4,CASSLAWGQGGNYGYTF,TGTGCCAGCAGCTTGGCTTGGGGACAGGGAGGGAACTATGGCTACACCTTC
TRBJ2-1,.,once,TRBV4-3,CASSQGVADNEQFF,TGCGCCAGCAGCCAAGGGGTAGCAGACAATGAGCAGTTCTTC
TRBJ1-2,.,.,TRBV7-2,CASSPSGNYGYTF,TGTGCCAGCAGCCCCTCCGGGAACTATGGCTACACCTTC
TRBJ1-2,TRBD1,.,TRBV3-1/TRBV3-2,CASSQTPTGRYGYTF,TGTGCCAGCAGCCAAACTCCGACAGGGCGCTATGGCTACACCTTC
TRBJ1-6,TRBD1,few,TRBV6-5,CATSGTGHNSPLHF,TGTGCCACATCCGGGACAGGTCATAATTCACCCCTCCACTTT
TRBJ2-3,.,.,TRBV9,CASSDTAGTDTQYF,TGTGCCAGCAGTGATACGGCGGGCACAGATACGCAGTATTTT
TRBJ1-4,.,.,TRBV5-1,CASSLGSGGEQKLFF,TGCGCCAGCAGCTTGGGGAGTGGAGGGGAGCAAAAACTGTTTTTT
TRBJ2-1,.,.,TRBV6-4,CASSEDYNNEQFF,TGTGCCAGCAGTGAGGACTACAACAATGAGCAGTTCTTC
TRBJ2-1,TRBD2,.,TRBV29-1,CSVVLTSLEQFF,TGCAGCGTGGTCCTGACTAGCCTCGAGCAGTTCTTC
TRBJ1-2,TRBD1,.,TRBV5-1,CASSLGTANYGYTF,TGCGCCAGCAGCCTCGGGACAGCCAACTATGGCTACACCTTC
TRBJ1-1,.,.,TRBV3-1/TRBV3-2,CASSQGGAEAFF,TGTGCCAGCAGCCAAGGGGGGGCTGAAGCTTTCTTT
TRBJ2-3,.,.,TRBV7-9,CASRPRLETDTQYF,TGTGCCAGCAGGCCCCGACTCGAAACAGATACGCAGTATTTT
TRBJ2-2,TRBD1,.,TRBV7-9,CASSLGDRAGELFF,TGTGCCAGCAGCTTAGGAGACAGGGCCGGGGAGCTGTTTTTT
TRBJ2-6,.,.,TRBV19,CASSISAGANVLTF,TGTGCCAGTAGTATTAGCGCTGGGGCCAACGTCCTGACTTTC
TRBJ1-2,.,.,TRBV5-8,CASSLSGGGRGYTF,TGTGCCAGCAGCTTATCCGGGGGGGGACGTGGCTACACCTTC
TRBJ1-2,.,.,TRBV2,CASSDRPPDYGYTF,TGTGCCAGCAGTGACAGGCCCCCCGACTATGGCTACACCTTC
TRBJ2-5,TRBD2,.,TRBV6-5,CASSRPSGSGETQYF,TGTGCCAGCAGTCGCCCTAGCGGGAGTGGGGAGACCCAGTACTTC
TRBJ1-1,.,.,TRBV19,CASSSGHPNTEAFF,TGTGCCAGTAGTTCGGGACACCCGAACACTGAAGCTTTCTTT
TRBJ2-7,.,.,TRBV28,CASSLLGQGGYEQYF,TGTGCCAGCAGTTTATTAGGGCAGGGCGGATACGAGCAGTACTTC
TRBJ2-5,TRBD2,.,TRBV7-6,CASTRLSTGIAGVPGETQYF,TGTGCCAGCACTAGGTTGTCGACGGGAATAGCGGGAGTCCCGGGAGAGACCCAGTACTTC
TRBJ2-5,.,.,TRBV18,CASSPVGLETQYF,TGTGCCAGCTCACCAGTAGGACTAGAGACCCAGTACTTC
TRBJ2-1,.,once,TRBV7-2,CASSLIGDSYNEQFF,TGTGCCAGCAGCTTGATCGGGGACTCCTACAATGAGCAGTTCTTC
TRBJ2-5,.,.,TRBV5-6,CASSSLKRGKETQYF,TGTGCCAGCAGCTCTCTCAAAAGGGGCAAAGAGACCCAGTACTTC
TRBJ1-2,.,.,TRBV15,CATSRGDSNYGYTF,TGTGCCACCAGCAGGGGTGACTCAAACTATGGCTACACCTTC
TRBJ1-2,.,few,TRBV7-2,CASSLGLRQGPGYTF,TGTGCCAGCAGCTTAGGTCTCAGGCAGGGGCCTGGCTACACCTTC
TRBJ2-3,TRBD1,.,TRBV5-1,CASSFGTGKEDTQYF,TGCGCCAGCAGCTTCGGGACAGGGAAAGAGGATACGCAGTATTTT
TRBJ1-1,TRBD1,.,TRBV5-6,CASKGFYGRYGQETEAFF,TGTGCCAGCAAGGGGTTCTATGGGAGATATGGACAGGAGACTGAAGCTTTCTTT
TRBJ2-1,TRBD1,.,TRBV9,CASSVAGTGGNEQFF,TGTGCCAGCAGCGTAGCCGGGACAGGGGGCAATGAGCAGTTCTTC
TRBJ1-1,.,.,TRBV5-1,CASSWGNRESVTEAFF,TGCGCCAGCAGCTGGGGAAACAGGGAGAGTGTCACTGAAGCTTTCTTT
TRBJ2-1,TRBD1,.,TRBV5-1,CASSLGDRNEQFF,TGCGCCAGCAGCTTGGGGGACAGGAATGAGCAGTTCTTC
TRBJ1-4,.,.,TRBV28,CASSLTANEKLFF,TGTGCCAGCAGTTTAACGGCTAATGAAAAACTGTTTTTT
TRBJ2-3,TRBD1,.,TRBV7-2,CASSPGTGKAQYF,TGTGCCAGCAGCCCGGGGACAGGCAAGGCGCAGTATTTT
TRBJ2-1,TRBD2,.,TRBV5-1,CASSLAWTSGNGNEQFF,TGCGCCAGCAGCTTGGCCTGGACTAGCGGGAATGGCAATGAGCAGTTCTTC
TRBJ1-2,.,.,TRBV28,CASIQGRAGYTF,TGTGCCAGCATACAGGGCCGGGCGGGCTACACCTTC
TRBJ1-2,TRBD1,.,TRBV18,CASSPGGQGFDSYTF,TGTGCCAGCTCACCGGGCGGACAGGGATTTGATAGCTACACCTTC
TRBJ2-3,TRBD1,few,TRBV10-1,CASSDRGLGLDTQYF,TGCGCCAGCAGTGACAGGGGGTTAGGTTTGGATACGCAGTATTTT
TRBJ2-5,TRBD2,.,TRBV5-4,CASSLGSGRIEETQYF,TGTGCCAGCAGCTTGGGTAGCGGGAGGATAGAAGAGACCCAGTACTTC
TRBJ2-5,.,.,TRBV28,CASRPSRRQETQYF,TGTGCCAGCAGACCCTCTAGGCGACAAGAGACCCAGTACTTC
TRBJ1-5,TRBD1,once,TRBV3-1/TRBV3-2,CASSPVAGTGGNQPQHF,TGTGCCAGCAGCCCAGTTGCCGGGACAGGAGGCAATCAGCCCCAGCATTTT
TRBJ1-4,TRBD1,.,TRBV4-2,CASSEDREANEKLFF,TGTGCCAGCAGCGAAGACAGGGAGGCTAATGAAAAACTGTTTTTT
TRBJ2-1,.,.,TRBV9,CASSGRAEPPNEQFF,TGTGCCAGCAGCGGTCGCGCGGAGCCCCCCAATGAGCAGTTCTTC
TRBJ2-7,TRBD2,.,TRBV19,CASSFFSSGSTYEQYF,TGTGCCAGTAGTTTTTTTTCTAGCGGGAGCACCTACGAGCAGTACTTC
TRBJ2-3,.,.,TRBV4-3,CASSQETTRRSADTQYF,TGCGCCAGCAGCCAAGAAACGACTAGGAGGAGCGCAGATACGCAGTATTTT
TRBJ1-1,.,.,TRBV30,CAWSVRAGRSGEAFF,TGTGCCTGGAGTGTACGGGCAGGGAGGTCAGGGGAAGCTTTCTTT
TRBJ2-3,.,.,TRBV24-1,CATGSVADTQYF,TGTGCCACCGGGAGCGTCGCAGATACGCAGTATTTT
TRBJ1-1,.,.,TRBV5-4,CASSRMGVSGVNTEAFF,TGTGCCAGCAGCCGAATGGGGGTTTCAGGGGTGAACACTGAAGCTTTCTTT
TRBJ1-2,.,.,TRBV19,CASSIERQTLNYGYTF,TGTGCCAGTAGTATAGAACGACAGACTCTTAACTATGGCTACACCTTC
TRBJ1-1,.,once,TRBV12-3/TRBV12-4,CASSWAATGAFF,TGTGCCAGCAGTTGGGCAGCTACTGGAGCTTTCTTT
TRBJ2-1,.,.,TRBV6-5,CASSNTEGREFF,TGTGCCAGCAGCAACACGGAGGGCCGGGAGTTCTTC
TRBJ2-7,TRBD1,.,TRBV5-1,CASSLKGGLSYEQYF,TGCGCCAGCAGCTTGAAAGGGGGCCTCTCCTACGAGCAGTACTTC